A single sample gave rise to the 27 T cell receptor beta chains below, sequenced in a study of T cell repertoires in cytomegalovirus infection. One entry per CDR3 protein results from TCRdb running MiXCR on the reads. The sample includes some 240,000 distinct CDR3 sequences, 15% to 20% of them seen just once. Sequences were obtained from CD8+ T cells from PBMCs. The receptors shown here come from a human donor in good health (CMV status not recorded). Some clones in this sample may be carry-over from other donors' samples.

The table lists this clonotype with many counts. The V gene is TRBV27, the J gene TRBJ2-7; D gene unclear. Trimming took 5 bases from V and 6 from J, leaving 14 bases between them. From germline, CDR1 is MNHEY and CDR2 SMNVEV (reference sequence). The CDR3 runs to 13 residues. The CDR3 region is CASSPSRSGEQYF. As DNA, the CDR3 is TGTGCCAGCAGTCCCAGCCGTAGTGGCGAGCAGTACTTC.

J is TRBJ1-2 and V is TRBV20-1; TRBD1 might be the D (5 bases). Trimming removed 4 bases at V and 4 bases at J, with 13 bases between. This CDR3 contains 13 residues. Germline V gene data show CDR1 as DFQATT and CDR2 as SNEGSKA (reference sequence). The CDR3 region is CSAKGTAPYGYTF. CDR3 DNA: TGCAGTGCTAAAGGGACGGCACCCTATGGCTACACCTTC.

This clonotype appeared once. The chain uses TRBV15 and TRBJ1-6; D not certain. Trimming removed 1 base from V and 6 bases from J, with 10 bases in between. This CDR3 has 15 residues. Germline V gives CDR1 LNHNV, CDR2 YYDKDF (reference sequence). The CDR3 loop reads CATSRAPDLNSPLHF. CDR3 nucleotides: TGTGCCACCAGCAGAGCCCCGGACCTTAATTCACCCCTCCACTTT. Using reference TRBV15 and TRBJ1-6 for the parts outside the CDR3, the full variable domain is DAMVIQNPRYQVTQFGKPVTLSCSQTLNHNVMYWYQQKSSQAPKLLFHYYDKDFNNEADTPDNFQSRRPNTSFCFLDIRSPGLGDTAMYLCATSRAPDLNSPLHFGNGTRLTVT.

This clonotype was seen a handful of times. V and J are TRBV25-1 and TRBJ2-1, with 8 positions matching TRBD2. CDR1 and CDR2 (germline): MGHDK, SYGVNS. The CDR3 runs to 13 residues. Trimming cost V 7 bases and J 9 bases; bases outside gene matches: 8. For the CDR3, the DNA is TGTGCCAGCACTCTCCCGGGGGGGAGTGAGCAGTTCTTC. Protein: CASTLPGGSEQFF.

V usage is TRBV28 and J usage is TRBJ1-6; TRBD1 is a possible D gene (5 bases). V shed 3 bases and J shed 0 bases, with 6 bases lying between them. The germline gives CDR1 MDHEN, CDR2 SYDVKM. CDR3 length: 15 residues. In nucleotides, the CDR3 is TGTGCCAGCAGTTTGAGGGGCTCCTATAATTCACCCCTCCACTTT. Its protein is CASSLRGSYNSPLHF. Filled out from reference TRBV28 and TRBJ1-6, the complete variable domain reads DVKVTQSSRYLVKRTGEKVFLECVQDMDHENMFWYRQDPGLGLRLIYFSYDVKMKEKGDIPEGYSVSREKKERFSLILESASTNQTSMYLCASSLRGSYNSPLHFGNGTRLTVT.

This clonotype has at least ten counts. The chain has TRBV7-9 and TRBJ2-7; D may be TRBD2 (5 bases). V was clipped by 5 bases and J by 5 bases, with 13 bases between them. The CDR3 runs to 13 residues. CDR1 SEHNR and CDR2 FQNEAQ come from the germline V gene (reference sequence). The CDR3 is CASSELVSDEQYF. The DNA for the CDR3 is TGTGCCAGCAGCGAACTAGTGAGCGACGAGCAGTACTTC.

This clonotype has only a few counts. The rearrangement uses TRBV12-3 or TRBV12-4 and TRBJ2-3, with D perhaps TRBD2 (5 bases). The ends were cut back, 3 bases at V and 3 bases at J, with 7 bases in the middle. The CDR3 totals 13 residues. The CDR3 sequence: CASSFGITDTQYF. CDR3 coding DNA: TGTGCCAGCAGTTTCGGGATTACAGATACGCAGTATTTT.

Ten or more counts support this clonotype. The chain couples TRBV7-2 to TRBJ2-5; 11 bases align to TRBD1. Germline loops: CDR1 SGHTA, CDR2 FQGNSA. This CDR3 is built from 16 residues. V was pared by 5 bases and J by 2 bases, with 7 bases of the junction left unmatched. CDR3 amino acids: CASSPRDRGWQETQYF. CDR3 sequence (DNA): TGTGCCAGCAGCCCCCGGGACAGGGGGTGGCAAGAGACCCAGTACTTC.

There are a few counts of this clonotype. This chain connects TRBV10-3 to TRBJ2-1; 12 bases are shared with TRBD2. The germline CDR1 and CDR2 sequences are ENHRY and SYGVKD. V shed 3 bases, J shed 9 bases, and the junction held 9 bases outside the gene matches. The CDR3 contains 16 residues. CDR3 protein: CAISDWASGGAGEQFF. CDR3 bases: TGTGCCATCAGTGATTGGGCTAGCGGGGGGGCGGGTGAGCAGTTCTTC.

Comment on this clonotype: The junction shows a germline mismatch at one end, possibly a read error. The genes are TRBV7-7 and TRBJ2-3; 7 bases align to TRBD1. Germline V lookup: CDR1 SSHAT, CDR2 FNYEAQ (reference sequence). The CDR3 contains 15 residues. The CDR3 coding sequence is TGTGCTAGCAGCCAGGGGACAGCTAGCACAGATACGCAGTATTTT. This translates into CASSQGTASTDTQYF.

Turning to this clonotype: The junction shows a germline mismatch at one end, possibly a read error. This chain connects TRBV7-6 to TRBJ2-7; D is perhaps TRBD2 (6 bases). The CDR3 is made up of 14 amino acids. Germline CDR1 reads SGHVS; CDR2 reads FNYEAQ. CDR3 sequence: CASSLVRGSLEQYF. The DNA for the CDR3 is TGTGCTAGCAGCTTAGTCCGGGGGTCGCTCGAGCAGTACTTC.

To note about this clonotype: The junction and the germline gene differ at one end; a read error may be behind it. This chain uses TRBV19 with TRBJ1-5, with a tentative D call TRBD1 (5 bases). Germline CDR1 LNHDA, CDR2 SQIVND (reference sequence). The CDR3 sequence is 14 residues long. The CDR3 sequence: CASSPLTGNQPQHF. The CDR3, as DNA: TGTGCCAGTAGTCCCCTTACAGGCAACCAGCCCCAGCATTTT. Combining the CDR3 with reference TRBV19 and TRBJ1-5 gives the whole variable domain DGGITQSPKYLFRKEGQNVTLSCEQNLNHDAMYWYRQDPGQGLRLIYYSQIVNDFQKGDIAEGYSVSREKKESFPLTVTSAQKNPTAFYLCASSPLTGNQPQHFGDGTRLSIL.

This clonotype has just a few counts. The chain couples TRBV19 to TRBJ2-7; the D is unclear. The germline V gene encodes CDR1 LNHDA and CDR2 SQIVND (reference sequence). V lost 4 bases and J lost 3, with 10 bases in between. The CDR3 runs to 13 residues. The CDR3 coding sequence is TGTGCCAGTAGTAATTCGATTTACTACGAGCAGTACTTC. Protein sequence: CASSNSIYYEQYF.

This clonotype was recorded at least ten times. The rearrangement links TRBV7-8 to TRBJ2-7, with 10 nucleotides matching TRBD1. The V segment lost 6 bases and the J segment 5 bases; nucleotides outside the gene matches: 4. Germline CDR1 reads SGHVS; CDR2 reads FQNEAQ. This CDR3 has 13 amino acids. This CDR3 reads CASSSDRGDEQYF. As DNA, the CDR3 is TGTGCCAGCAGTTCGGACAGGGGGGACGAGCAGTACTTC. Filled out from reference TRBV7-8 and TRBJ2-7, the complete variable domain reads GAGVSQSPRYKVAKRGQDVALRCDPISGHVSLFWYQQALGQGPEFLTYFQNEAQLDKSGLPSDRFFAERPEGSVSTLKIQRTQQEDSAVYLCASSSDRGDEQYFGPGTRLTVT.

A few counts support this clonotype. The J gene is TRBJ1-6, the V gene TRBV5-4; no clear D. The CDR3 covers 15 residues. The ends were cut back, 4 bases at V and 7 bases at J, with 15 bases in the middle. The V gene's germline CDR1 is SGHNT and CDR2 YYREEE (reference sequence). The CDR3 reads CASSISATINSPLHF. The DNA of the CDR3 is TGTGCCAGCAGCATCAGTGCTACTATAAATTCACCCCTCCACTTT.

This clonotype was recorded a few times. CDR3 protein: CASSLPDRGDYEQYF. The CDR3 region has the DNA TGTGCCAGCAGCTTACCTGACAGGGGTGACTACGAGCAGTACTTC. This chain connects TRBV11-2 to TRBJ2-7; 8 nucleotides align to TRBD1. V gave up 2 bases and J gave up 3 bases; unmatched junction bases: 6. Germline V gives CDR1 SGHAT, CDR2 FQNNGV. This CDR3 comprises 15 residues.

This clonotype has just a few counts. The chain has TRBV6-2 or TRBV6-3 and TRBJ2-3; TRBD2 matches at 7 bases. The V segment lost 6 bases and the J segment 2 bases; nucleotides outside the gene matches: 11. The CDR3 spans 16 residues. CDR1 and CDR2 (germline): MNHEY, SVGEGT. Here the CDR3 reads CASRSGLGPLTDTQYF. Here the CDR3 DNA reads TGTGCCAGCAGGAGCGGACTAGGGCCCCTCACAGATACGCAGTATTTT.

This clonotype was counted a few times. In nucleotides, the CDR3 is TGCAGCGTTGAGCGCAGGGGGCGTTCTGTCACCGAGACCCAGTACTTC. As protein: CSVERRGRSVTETQYF. The chain employs TRBV29-1 and TRBJ2-5; 8 nucleotides agree with TRBD1. V shed 3 bases, J shed 5 bases, and the junction held 14 bases outside the gene matches. The CDR3 is 16 residues long. The germline gives CDR1 SQVTM, CDR2 ANQGSEA.

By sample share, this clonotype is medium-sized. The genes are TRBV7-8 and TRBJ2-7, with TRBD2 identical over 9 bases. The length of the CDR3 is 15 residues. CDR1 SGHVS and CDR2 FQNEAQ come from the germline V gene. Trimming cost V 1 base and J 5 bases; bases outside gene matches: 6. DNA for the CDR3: TGTGCCAGCAGCTTAGATCGAGCGGGGGGTAACGAGCAGTACTTC. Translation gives CASSLDRAGGNEQYF.

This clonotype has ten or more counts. The CDR3 bases are TGTGCCAGCAGCCCTGACCGAGGAGCGGGGTTAGCCGGGGAGCTGTTTTTT. Translating it yields CASSPDRGAGLAGELFF. The chain recombines TRBV7-2 with TRBJ2-2; the match to TRBD2 covers 7 bases. Losses at the gene ends were 5 bases for V and 6 bases for J; bases not matched to a gene: 15. Germline V lookup: CDR1 SGHTA, CDR2 FQGNSA. The CDR3 is 17 residues long.

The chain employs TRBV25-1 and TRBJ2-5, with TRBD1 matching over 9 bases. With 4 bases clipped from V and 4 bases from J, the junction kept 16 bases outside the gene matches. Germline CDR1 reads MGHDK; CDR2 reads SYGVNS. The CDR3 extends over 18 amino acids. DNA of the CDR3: TGTGCCAGCAGTGGAACAGGGGGCCCGATTCTAAATATAGAGACCCAGTACTTC. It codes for CASSGTGGPILNIETQYF.

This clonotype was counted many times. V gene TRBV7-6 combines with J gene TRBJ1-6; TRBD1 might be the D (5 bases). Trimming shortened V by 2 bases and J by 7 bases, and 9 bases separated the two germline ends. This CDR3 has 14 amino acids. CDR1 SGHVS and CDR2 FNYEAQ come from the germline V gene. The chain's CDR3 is CASSLTGPNSPLHF. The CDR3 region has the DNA TGTGCCAGCAGCTTAACAGGTCCAAATTCACCCCTCCACTTT. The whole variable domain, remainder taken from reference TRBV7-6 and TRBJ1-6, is GAGVSQSPRYKVTKRGQDVALRCDPISGHVSLYWYRQALGQGPEFLTYFNYEAQQDKSGLPNDRFSAERPEGSISTLTIQRTEQRDSAMYRCASSLTGPNSPLHFGNGTRLTVT.

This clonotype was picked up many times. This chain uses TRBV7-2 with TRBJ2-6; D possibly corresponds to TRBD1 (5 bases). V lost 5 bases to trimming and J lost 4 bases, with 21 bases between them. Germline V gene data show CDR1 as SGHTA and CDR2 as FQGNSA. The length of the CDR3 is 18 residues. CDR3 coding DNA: TGTGCCAGCAGCCGCTCTTTTGGGGCTTGGTCCGGGGCCAACGTCCTGACTTTC. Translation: CASSRSFGAWSGANVLTF.

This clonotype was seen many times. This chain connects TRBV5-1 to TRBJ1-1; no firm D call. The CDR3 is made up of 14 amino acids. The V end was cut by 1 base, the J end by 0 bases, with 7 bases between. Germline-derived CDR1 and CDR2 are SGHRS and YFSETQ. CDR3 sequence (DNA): TGCGCCAGCAGCTTGTACAGATTGAACACTGAAGCTTTCTTT. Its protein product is CASSLYRLNTEAFF.

The CDR3 DNA follows: TGTGCCAGCAGTTACCTCGGCAGGGGGTTAACCCCGAACACTGAAGCTTTCTTT. Translation: CASSYLGRGLTPNTEAFF. The chain uses TRBV6-6 and TRBJ1-1; 7 nucleotides match TRBD1. The germline V gene has CDR1 MNHNY and CDR2 SVGAGI (reference sequence). Germline trimming cut 2 bases from V and 1 base from J; bases unmatched to any gene: 13. There are 18 residues in the CDR3.

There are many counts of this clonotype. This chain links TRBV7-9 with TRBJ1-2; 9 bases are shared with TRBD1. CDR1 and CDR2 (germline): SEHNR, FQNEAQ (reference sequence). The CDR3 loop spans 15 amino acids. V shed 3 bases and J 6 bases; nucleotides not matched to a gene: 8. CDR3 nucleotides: TGTGCCAGCAGCTTCCCGGGACAGGGTCGGAATGGCTACACCTTC. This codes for CASSFPGQGRNGYTF.

CDR3 in DNA: TGCGCCAGCAGCCCCCGACAGGGGAGAGCGGGCGGTCGTGGAGAGACCCAGTACTTC. Its protein is CASSPRQGRAGGRGETQYF. The V call is TRBV4-3, the J call TRBJ2-5, with 8 positions matching TRBD1. The CDR3 length is 19 residues. The V and J ends lost 4 bases and 4 bases, in that order; junction bases with no gene match: 20. Germline lookup yields CDR1 LGHNA and CDR2 YSLEER.